The rows below give T cell receptor beta chains drawn from one sample of a study of response to subunit inactivated influenza vaccine. Each CDR3 protein is one row after TCRdb ran MiXCR on the RT-PCR reads. The sample has over 400,000 distinct CDR3 sequences, roughly 13% seen once. Sequenced material: PBMCs from blood, taken about 6 weeks after vaccination. All receptors derive from a man aged 50-60 years who received an inactivated influenza vaccine. Both conserved end residues are part of each CDR3. A D gene is named only where the DNA matches it firmly. Rows may omit the clone size; those that give it use once, few, many or a size class.

TRBV15	NA	TRBJ2-1	NA	TGTGCCACCAGCAGAGGCCAGGGATGGGACAATGAGCAGTTCTTC	CATSRGQGWDNEQFF
TRBV5-1	NA	TRBJ1-5	NA	TGCGCCAGCAGCGAGGACAGTAGCAATCAGCCCCAGCATTTT	CASSEDSSNQPQHF
TRBV6-2/TRBV6-3	NA	TRBJ2-7	few	TGTGCCAGCAGCATACGGGACGCCGAGGGCGACGAGCAGTACTTC	CASSIRDAEGDEQYF
TRBV7-9	NA	TRBJ1-5	NA	TGTGCCAGCAGCCCCGGGGCGGGCCAGATTAGCAATCAGCCCCAGCATTTT	CASSPGAGQISNQPQHF
TRBV9	NA	TRBJ2-3	few	TGTGCCAGCAGCGTAGAGTCGGGTAGGGGGACAGATACGCAGTATTTT	CASSVESGRGTDTQYF
TRBV5-1	NA	TRBJ2-7	NA	TGCGCCAGCAGCTTGGCAGGGGTGAGGGGAGAGCAGTACTTC	CASSLAGVRGEQYF
TRBV5-1	TRBD2	TRBJ2-3	few	TGCGCCAGCAGCGTTAGCGGGGGTTCCCCAGATACGCAGTATTTT	CASSVSGGSPDTQYF
TRBV20-1	NA	TRBJ1-2	few	TGCAGTGCTAGACCCCCGGGGGGCGGGTATGGCTACACCTTC	CSARPPGGGYGYTF
TRBV12-3/TRBV12-4	NA	TRBJ2-5	NA	TGTGCCAGCAGCAAGTACCAAGAGACCCAGTACTTC	CASSKYQETQYF
TRBV20-1	NA	TRBJ2-3	NA	TGCAGTGCTATAATACTAGGTGGGGGGAAAAGCACAGATACGCAGTATTTT	CSAIILGGGKSTDTQYF